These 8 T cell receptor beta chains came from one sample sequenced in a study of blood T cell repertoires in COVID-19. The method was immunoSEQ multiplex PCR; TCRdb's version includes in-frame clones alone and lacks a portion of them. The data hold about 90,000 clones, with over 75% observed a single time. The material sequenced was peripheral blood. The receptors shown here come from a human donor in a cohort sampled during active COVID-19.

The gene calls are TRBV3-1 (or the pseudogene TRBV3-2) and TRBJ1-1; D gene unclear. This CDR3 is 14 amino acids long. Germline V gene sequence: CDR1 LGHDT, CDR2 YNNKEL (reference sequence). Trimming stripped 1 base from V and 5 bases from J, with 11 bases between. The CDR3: CASSQVGLGTEAFF. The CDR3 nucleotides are TGTGCCAGCAGCCAAGTAGGACTAGGTACTGAAGCTTTCTTT.

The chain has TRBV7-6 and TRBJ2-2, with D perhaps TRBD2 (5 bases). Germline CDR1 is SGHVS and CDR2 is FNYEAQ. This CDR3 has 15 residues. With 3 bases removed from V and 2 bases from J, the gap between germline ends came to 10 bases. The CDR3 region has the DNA TGTGCCAGCAGCTTGAGAGGGCCTAACACCGGGGAGCTGTTTTTT. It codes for CASSLRGPNTGELFF.

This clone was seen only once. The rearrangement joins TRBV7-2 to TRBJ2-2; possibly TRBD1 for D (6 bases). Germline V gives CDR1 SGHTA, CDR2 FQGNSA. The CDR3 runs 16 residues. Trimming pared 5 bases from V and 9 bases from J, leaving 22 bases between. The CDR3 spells CASSPRKGEGIRELFF. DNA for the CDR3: TGTGCCAGCAGCCCGAGGAAGGGGGAAGGGATCAGGGAGCTGTTTTTT.

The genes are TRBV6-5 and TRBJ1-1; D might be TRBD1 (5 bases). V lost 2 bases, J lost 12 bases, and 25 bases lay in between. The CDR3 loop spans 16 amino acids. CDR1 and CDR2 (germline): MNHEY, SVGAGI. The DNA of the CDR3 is TGTGCCAGCAGTTACGTGGCCGGACGGCCTCCGCGGGGGACTTTCTTT. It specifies CASSYVAGRPPRGTFF.

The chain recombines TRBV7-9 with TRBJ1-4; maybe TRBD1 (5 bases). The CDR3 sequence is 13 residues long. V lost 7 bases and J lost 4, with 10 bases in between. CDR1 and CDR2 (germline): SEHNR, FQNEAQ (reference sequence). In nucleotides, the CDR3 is TGTGCCAGCACGACAGCCTATAATGAAAAACTGTTTTTT. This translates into CASTTAYNEKLFF.

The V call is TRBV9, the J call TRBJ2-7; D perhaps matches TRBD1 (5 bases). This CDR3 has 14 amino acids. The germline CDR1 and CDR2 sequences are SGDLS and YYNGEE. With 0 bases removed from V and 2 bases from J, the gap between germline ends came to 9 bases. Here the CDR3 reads CASSVGTDTYEQYF. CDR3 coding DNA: TGTGCCAGCAGCGTAGGGACGGACACCTACGAGCAGTACTTC.

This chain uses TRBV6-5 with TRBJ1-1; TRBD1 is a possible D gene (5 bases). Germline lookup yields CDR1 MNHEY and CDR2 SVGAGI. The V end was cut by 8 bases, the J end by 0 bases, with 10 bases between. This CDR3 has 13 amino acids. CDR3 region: CASGRVLNTEAFF. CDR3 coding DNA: TGTGCCAGCGGCAGGGTGTTGAACACTGAAGCTTTCTTT.

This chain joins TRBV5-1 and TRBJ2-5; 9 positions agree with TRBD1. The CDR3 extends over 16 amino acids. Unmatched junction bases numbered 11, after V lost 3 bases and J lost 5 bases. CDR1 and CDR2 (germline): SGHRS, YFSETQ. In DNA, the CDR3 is TGCGCCAGCAGCTGGATGTTACAGGGGGCAGGGGAGACCCAGTACTTC. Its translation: CASSWMLQGAGETQYF.